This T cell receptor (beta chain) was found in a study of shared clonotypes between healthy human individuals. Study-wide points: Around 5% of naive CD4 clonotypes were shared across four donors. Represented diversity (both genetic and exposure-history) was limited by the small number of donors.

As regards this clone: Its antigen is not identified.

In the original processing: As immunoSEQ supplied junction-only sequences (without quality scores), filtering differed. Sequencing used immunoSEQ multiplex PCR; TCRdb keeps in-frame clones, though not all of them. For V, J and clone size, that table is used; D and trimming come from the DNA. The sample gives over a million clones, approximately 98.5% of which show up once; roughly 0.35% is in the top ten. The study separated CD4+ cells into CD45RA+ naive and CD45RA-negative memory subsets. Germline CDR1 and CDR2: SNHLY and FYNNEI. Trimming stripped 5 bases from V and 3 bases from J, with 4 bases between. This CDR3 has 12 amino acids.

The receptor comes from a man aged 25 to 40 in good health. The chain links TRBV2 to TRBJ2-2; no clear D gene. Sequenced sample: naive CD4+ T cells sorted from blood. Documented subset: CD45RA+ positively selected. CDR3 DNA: TGTGCCAGCAGTTTTTACACCGGGGAGCTGTTTTTT. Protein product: CASSFYTGELFF.